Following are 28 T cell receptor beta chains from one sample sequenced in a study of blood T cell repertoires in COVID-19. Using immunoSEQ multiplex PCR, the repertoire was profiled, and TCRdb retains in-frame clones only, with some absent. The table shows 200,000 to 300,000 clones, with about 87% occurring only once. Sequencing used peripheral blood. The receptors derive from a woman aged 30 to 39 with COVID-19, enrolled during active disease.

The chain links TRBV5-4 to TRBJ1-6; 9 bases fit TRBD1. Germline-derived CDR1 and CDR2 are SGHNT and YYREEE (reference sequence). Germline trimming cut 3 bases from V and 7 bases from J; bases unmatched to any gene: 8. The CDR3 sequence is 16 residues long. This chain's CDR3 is CASSYTIGTGNSPLHF. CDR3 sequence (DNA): TGTGCCAGCAGCTATACGATAGGGACAGGGAATTCACCCCTCCACTTT.

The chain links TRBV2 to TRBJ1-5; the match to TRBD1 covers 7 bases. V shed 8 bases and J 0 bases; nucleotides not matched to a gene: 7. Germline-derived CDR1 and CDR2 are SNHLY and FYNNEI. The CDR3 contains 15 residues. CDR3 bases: TGTGCCAGCGGGACAGACAGAAATAGCAATCAGCCCCAGCATTTT. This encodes CASGTDRNSNQPQHF.

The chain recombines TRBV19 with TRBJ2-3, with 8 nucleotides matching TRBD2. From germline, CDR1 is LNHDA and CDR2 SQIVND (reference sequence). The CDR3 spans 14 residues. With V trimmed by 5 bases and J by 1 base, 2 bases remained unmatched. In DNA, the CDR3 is TGTGCCAGTAGTTTGACTAGCGGCACAGATACGCAGTATTTT. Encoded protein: CASSLTSGTDTQYF. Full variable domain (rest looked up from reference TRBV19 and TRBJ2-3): DGGITQSPKYLFRKEGQNVTLSCEQNLNHDAMYWYRQDPGQGLRLIYYSQIVNDFQKGDIAEGYSVSREKKESFPLTVTSAQKNPTAFYLCASSLTSGTDTQYFGPGTRLTVL.

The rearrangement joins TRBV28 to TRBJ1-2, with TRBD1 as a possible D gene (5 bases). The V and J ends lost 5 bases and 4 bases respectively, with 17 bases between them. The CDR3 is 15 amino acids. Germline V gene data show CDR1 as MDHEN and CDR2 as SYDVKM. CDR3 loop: CASSPYRSGSYGYTF. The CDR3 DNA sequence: TGTGCCAGCAGTCCATACAGATCAGGGTCCTATGGCTACACCTTC.

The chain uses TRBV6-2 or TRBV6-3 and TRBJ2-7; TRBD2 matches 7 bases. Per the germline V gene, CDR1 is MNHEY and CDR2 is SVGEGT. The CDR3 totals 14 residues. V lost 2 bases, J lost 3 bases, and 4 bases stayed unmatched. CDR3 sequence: CASSYLGGNYEQYF. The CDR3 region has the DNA TGTGCCAGCAGTTACCTGGGGGGGAACTACGAGCAGTACTTC.

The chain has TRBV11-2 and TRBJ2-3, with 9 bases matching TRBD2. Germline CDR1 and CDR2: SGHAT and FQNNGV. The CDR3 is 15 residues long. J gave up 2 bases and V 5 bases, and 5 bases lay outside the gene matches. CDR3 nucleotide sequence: TGTGCCAGCAGCCCATTAGCGGGGGTCACAGATACGCAGTATTTT. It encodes CASSPLAGVTDTQYF.

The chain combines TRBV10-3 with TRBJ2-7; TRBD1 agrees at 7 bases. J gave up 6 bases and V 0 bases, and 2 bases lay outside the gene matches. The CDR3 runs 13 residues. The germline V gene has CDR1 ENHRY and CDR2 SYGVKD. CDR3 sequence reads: CAISESTGIEQYF. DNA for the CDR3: TGTGCCATCAGTGAGTCGACAGGGATCGAGCAGTACTTC.

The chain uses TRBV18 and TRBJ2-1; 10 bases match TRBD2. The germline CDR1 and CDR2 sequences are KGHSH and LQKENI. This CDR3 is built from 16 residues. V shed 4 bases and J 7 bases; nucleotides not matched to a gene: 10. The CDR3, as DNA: TGTGCCAGCTCACAATCATCTAGCGGGAGAGGAAATGAGCAGTTCTTC. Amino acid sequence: CASSQSSSGRGNEQFF.

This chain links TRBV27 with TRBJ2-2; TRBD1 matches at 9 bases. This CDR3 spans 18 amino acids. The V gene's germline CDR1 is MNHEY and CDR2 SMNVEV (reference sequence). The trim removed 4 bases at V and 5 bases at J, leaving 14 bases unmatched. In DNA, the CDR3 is TGTGCCAGCAGTTCCGCCGGGACAGGGCGTAGGGATACCGGGGAGCTGTTTTTT. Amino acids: CASSSAGTGRRDTGELFF.

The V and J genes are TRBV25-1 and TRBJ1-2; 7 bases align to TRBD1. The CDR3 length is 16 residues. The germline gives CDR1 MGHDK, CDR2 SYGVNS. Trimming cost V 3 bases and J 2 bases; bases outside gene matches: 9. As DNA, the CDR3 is TGTGCCAGCAGTGACCCCCAGGGGGAGGAAAACTATGGCTACACCTTC. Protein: CASSDPQGEENYGYTF.

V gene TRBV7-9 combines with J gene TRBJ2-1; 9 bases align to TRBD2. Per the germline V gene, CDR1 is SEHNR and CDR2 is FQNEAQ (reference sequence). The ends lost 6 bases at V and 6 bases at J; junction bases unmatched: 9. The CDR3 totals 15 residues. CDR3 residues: CASRSGLASGNEQFF. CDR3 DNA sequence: TGTGCCAGCAGATCCGGACTAGCGTCGGGCAATGAGCAGTTCTTC.

CDR3: CASSSRLAGGADTQYF. In nucleotides, the CDR3 is TGCGCCAGCAGCTCCCGACTAGCGGGGGGGGCAGATACGCAGTATTTT. The rearrangement joins TRBV5-1 to TRBJ2-3, with 14 positions matching TRBD2. The CDR3 has 16 residues. J was trimmed by 4 bases and V by 3 bases; bases with no gene match: 4. CDR1 SGHRS and CDR2 YFSETQ come from the germline V gene.

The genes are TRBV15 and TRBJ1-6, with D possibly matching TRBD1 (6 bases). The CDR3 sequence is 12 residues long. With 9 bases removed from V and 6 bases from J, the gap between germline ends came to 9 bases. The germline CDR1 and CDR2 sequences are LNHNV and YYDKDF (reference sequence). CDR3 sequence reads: CATGQFNSPLHF. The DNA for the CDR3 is TGTGCCACAGGACAGTTTAATTCACCCCTCCACTTT.

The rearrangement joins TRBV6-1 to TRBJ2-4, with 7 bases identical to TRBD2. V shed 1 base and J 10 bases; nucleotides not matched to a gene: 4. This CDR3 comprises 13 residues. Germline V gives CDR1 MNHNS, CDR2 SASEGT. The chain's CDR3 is CASSEGIGGIQYF. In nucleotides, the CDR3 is TGTGCCAGCAGTGAAGGGATCGGGGGGATTCAGTACTTC.

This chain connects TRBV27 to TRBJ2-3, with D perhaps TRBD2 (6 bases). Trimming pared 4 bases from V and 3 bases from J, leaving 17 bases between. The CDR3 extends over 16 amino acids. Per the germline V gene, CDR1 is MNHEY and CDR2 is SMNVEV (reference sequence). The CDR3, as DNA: TGTGCCAGCAGTTCCGATCAGGGACTCCTAACAGATACGCAGTATTTT. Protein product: CASSSDQGLLTDTQYF.

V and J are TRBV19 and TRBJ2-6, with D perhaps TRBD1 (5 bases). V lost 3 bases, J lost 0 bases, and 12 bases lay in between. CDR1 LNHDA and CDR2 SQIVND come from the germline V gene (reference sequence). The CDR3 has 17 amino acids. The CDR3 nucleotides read TGTGCCAGTAGTATTACTAAGGGGTTCTCTGGGGCCAACGTCCTGACTTTC. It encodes CASSITKGFSGANVLTF.

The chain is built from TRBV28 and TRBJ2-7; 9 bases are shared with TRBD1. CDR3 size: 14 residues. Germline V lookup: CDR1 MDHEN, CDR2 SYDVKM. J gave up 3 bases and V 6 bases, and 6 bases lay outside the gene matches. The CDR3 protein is CASSSGQGFYEQYF. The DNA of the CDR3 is TGTGCCAGCAGCTCGGGACAGGGATTCTACGAGCAGTACTTC.

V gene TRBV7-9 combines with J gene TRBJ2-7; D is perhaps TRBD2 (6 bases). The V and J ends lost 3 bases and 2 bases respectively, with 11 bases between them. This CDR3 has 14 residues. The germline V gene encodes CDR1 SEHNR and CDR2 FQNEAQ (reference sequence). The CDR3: CASSFWGDPYEQYF. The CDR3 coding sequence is TGTGCCAGCAGCTTCTGGGGGGATCCCTACGAGCAGTACTTC.

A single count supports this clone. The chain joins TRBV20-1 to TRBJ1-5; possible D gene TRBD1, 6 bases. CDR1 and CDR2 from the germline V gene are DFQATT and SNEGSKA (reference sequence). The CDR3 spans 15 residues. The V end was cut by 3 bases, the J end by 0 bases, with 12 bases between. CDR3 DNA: TGCAGTGCTAGTGGACAGCGCTATAGCAATCAGCCCCAGCATTTT. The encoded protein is CSASGQRYSNQPQHF.

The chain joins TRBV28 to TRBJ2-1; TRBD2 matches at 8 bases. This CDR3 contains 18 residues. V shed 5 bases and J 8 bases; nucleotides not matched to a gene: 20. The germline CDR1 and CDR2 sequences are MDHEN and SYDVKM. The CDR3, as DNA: TGTGCCAGCAGTGGTACGAGAAGCGGGAGAGCCCCCTTGGATGAGCAGTTCTTC. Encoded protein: CASSGTRSGRAPLDEQFF.

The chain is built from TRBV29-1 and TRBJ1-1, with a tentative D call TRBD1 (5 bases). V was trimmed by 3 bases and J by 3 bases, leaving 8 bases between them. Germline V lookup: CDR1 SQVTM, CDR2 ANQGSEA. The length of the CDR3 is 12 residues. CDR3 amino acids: CSVDRGDTEAFF. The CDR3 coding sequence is TGCAGCGTTGATCGGGGGGACACTGAAGCTTTCTTT.

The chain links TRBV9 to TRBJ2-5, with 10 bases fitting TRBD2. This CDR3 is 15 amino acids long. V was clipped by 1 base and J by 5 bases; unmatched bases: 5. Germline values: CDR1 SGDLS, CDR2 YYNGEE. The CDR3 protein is CASSVSGGALETQYF. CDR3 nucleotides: TGTGCCAGCAGCGTAAGCGGGGGGGCCCTCGAGACCCAGTACTTC.

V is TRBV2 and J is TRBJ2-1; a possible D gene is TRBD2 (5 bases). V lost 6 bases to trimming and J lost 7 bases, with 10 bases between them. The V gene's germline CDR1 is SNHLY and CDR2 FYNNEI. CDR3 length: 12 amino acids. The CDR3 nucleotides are TGTGCCAGCAGCTTAGGGAGAAATGAGCAGTTCTTC. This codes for CASSLGRNEQFF.

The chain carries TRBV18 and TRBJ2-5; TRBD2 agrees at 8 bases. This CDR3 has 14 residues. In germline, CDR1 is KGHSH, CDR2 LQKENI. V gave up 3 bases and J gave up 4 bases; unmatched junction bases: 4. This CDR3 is CASSPGTRRETQYF. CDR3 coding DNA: TGTGCCAGCTCACCCGGGACTAGAAGAGAGACCCAGTACTTC. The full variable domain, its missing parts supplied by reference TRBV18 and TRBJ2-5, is NAGVMQNPRHLVRRRGQEARLRCSPMKGHSHVYWYRQLPEEGLKFMVYLQKENIIDESGMPKERFSAEFPKEGPSILRIQQVVRGDSAAYFCASSPGTRRETQYFGPGTRLLVL.

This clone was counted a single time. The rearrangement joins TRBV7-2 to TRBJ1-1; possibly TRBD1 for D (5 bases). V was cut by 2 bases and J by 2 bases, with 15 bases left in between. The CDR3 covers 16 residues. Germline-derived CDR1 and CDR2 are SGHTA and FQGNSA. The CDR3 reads CASSLLVGQLNTEAFF. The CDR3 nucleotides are TGTGCCAGCAGCTTACTGGTGGGGCAACTTAACACTGAAGCTTTCTTT.

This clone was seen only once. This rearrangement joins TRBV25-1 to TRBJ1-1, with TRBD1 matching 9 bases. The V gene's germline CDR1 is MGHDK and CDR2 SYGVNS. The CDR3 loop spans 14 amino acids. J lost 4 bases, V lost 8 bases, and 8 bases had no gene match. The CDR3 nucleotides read TGTGCCAGCGGAAACAGGGGGCGAGTCACTGAAGCTTTCTTT. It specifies CASGNRGRVTEAFF.

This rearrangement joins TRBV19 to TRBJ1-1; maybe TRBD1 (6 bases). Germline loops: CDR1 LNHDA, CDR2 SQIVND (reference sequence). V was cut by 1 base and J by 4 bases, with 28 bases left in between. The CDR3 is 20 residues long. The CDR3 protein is CASSIVPLLSVGYRVTEAFF. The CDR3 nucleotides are TGTGCCAGTAGTATAGTCCCCCTACTAAGTGTCGGGTACAGGGTCACTGAAGCTTTCTTT.

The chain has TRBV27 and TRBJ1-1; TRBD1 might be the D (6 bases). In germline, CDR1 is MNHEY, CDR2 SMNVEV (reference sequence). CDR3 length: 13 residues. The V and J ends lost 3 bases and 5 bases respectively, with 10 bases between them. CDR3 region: CASSFGGRTEAFF. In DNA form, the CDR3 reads TGTGCCAGCAGTTTCGGGGGGCGGACTGAAGCTTTCTTT.